A selection of T cell receptor beta chains follows, all from one sample in a study of patients and donors after allogeneic stem cell transplantation. TCRdb re-analysed the RT-PCR reads in MiXCR, keeping a single row per CDR3 protein. The sample carries approximately 33,000 distinct CDR3 sequences, nearly 7% recorded once. The sample comprised blood, either unsorted or a sorted T cell fraction (not recorded which). The receptors stem from a human donor who was either an allogeneic HSCT recipient or a stem cell or donor lymphocyte infusion donor (not recorded which). It is not recorded whose cells these are; they may come from a transplant donor. CDR3s include the opening cysteine and the closing phenylalanine or tryptophan. The order of the fields is clone size, J gene, D gene, V gene, CDR3 protein, CDR3 DNA. D genes are given only for firm matches. Clone size is stated in some rows and not others, as once, few, many or a class when expanded.

>many|TRBJ1-2|NA|TRBV20-1
CSARMVNYGYTF
TGCAGTGCTAGGATGGTAAACTATGGCTACACCTTC
>many|TRBJ2-5|NA|TRBV4-3
CASSQDSTQETQYF
TGCGCCAGCAGCCAGGACAGCACCCAAGAGACCCAGTACTTC
>many|TRBJ2-1|TRBD2|TRBV10-3
CAIATFSGNEQFF
TGTGCCATCGCAACGTTTAGCGGGAATGAGCAGTTCTTC
>few|TRBJ1-2|TRBD1|TRBV12-3/TRBV12-4
CASNTGQGPYGYTF
TGTGCCAGCAACACGGGACAGGGTCCCTATGGCTACACCTTC
>many|TRBJ2-1|TRBD2|TRBV24-1
CATSDSLAGDEQFF
TGTGCCACCAGTGATTCTCTAGCGGGAGATGAGCAGTTCTTC
>many|TRBJ1-6|NA|TRBV20-1
CSARDPQGYSPLHF
TGCAGTGCTAGAGATCCTCAGGGTTATTCACCCCTCCACTTT
>many|TRBJ2-3|NA|TRBV28
CASSLPVITDTQYF
TGTGCCAGCAGTCTCCCTGTTATCACAGATACGCAGTATTTT
>many|TRBJ2-3|TRBD2|TRBV7-9
CASSLVLAGVRTDTQYF
TGTGCCAGCAGCTTAGTACTAGCGGGAGTTCGCACAGATACGCAGTATTTT
>many|TRBJ1-2|TRBD1|TRBV29-1
CSAPRQGGYGYTF
TGCAGCGCTCCTAGACAGGGTGGATATGGCTACACCTTC
>few|TRBJ1-2|NA|TRBV20-1
CSASGDWAVGYTF
TGCAGTGCTAGTGGGGACTGGGCGGTTGGCTACACCTTC
>many|TRBJ2-1|TRBD2|TRBV4-3
CASSQVRTSFYEQFF
TGCGCCAGCAGCCAAGTGAGGACTAGCTTTTATGAGCAGTTCTTC
>NA|TRBJ2-2|TRBD1|TRBV6-2/TRBV6-3
CASSPAGQGSTGELFF
TGTGCCAGCAGTCCAGCGGGACAGGGTAGTACCGGGGAGCTGTTTTTT
>many|TRBJ1-1|TRBD1|TRBV7-6
CASSYVPGQGAEAFF
TGTGCCAGCAGCTACGTCCCGGGACAGGGAGCTGAAGCTTTCTTT
>few|TRBJ2-2|NA|TRBV28
CASTYINTGELFF
TGTGCCAGCACTTATATTAACACCGGGGAGCTGTTTTTT
>many|TRBJ1-2|TRBD1|TRBV6-5
CASSYDPGQGTGYTF
TGTGCCAGCAGTTACGACCCTGGACAGGGGACTGGCTACACCTTC
>NA|TRBJ1-5|NA|TRBV7-2
CASSSTGANQPQHF
TGTGCCAGCAGCAGCACAGGAGCAAATCAGCCCCAGCATTTT
>many|TRBJ2-5|NA|TRBV6-5
CASSYGLLQETQYF
TGTGCCAGCAGTTACGGACTACTTCAAGAGACCCAGTACTTC
>NA|TRBJ2-1|TRBD2|TRBV7-2
CASSLAGGPYNEQFF
TGTGCCAGCAGCCTAGCGGGAGGGCCCTACAATGAGCAGTTCTTC
>NA|TRBJ2-5|TRBD2|TRBV3-1
CASRDASGVWETQYF
TGTGCCAGCAGGGACGCTAGCGGGGTTTGGGAGACCCAGTACTTC
>many|TRBJ2-3|NA|TRBV12-3/TRBV12-4
CASRSPGDTQYF
TGTGCCAGCAGATCGCCGGGGGATACGCAGTATTTT
>NA|TRBJ2-7|NA|TRBV4-3
CASSRGASDEQYF
TGCGCCAGCAGCAGAGGGGCCAGCGACGAGCAGTACTTC
>medium-sized|TRBJ2-7|TRBD2|TRBV29-1
CSVEGGAYEQYF
TGCAGCGTTGAGGGAGGGGCCTACGAGCAGTACTTC